This record looks at one T cell receptor (beta chain) sequence and its context. The data derive from a study of blood T cell repertoires in COVID-19. With 8 bases removed from V and 10 bases from J, the gap between germline ends came to 21 bases. This CDR3 contains 15 residues. Germline values: CDR1 MNHEY, CDR2 SMNVEV (reference sequence). Method: immunoSEQ multiplex PCR; TCRdb's copy keeps in-frame clones and lacks some. The sample shows about 200,000 clones, about 86% of them seen only once. Sequencing was carried out using peripheral blood. The genes are TRBV27 and TRBJ1-6; tentative D call: TRBD1 (5 bases). The clonotype comes from a woman aged 45-60 years with acute or convalescent COVID-19. CDR3 sequence (DNA): TGTGCCAGCCGAGGAGTACGGGGGGGAGGATCACCCCTCCACTTT. Amino acids: CASRGVRGGGSPLHF.